Described below is a single TCR beta chain sequence and its context. In the original workflow: Amplification of reference gene primers was used by the study to estimate nucleated cell counts. Repertoires were generated with immunoSEQ multiplex PCR, while TCRdb's copy carries only in-frame clones and drops some. V and J calls and clone size come straight from that table; D and trimming were deduced from the DNA. The data show about 160,000 clones, approximately 81% seen once. This CDR3 is built from 17 residues. The ends lost 2 bases at V and 4 bases at J; junction bases unmatched: 11. Germline lookup yields CDR1 LNHDA and CDR2 SQIVND (reference sequence). The sample belongs to a study of blood T cell repertoires in COVID-19.

Sequencing was performed on PBMCs or T cells enriched from blood (not recorded which). The rearrangement joins TRBV19 to TRBJ2-1; 7 bases are shared with TRBD2. This TCR derives from a man in his 60s who had recovered from COVID-19. The CDR3 coding sequence is TGTGCCAGTAGTATATCGACTGGGGGAGGGCCTTACAATGAGCAGTTCTTC. Amino acid sequence: CASSISTGGGPYNEQFF.